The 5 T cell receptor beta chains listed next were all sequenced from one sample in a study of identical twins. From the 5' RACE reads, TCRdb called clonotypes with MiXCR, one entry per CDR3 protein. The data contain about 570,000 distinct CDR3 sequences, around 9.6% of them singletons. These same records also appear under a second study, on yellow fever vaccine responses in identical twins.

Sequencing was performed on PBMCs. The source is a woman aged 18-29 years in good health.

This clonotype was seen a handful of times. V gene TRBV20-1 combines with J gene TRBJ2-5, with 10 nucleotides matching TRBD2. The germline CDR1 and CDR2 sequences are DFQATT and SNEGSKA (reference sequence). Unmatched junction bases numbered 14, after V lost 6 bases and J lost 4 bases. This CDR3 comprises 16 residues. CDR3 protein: CSARIWLAGVRETQYF. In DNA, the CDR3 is TGCAGTGCCCGAATTTGGCTAGCGGGAGTTCGAGAGACCCAGTACTTC.

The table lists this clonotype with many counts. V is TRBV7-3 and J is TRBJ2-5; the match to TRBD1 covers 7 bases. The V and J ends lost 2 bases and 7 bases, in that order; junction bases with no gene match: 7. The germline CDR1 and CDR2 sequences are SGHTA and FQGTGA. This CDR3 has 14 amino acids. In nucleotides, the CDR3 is TGTGCCAGCAGCTTAGGTCAGGGGGTCGGGACCCAGTACTTC. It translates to CASSLGQGVGTQYF.

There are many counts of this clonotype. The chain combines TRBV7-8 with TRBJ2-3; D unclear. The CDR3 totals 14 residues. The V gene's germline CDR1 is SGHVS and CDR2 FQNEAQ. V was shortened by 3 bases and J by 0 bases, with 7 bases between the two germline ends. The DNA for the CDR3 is TGTGCCAGCAGCTTCGAATTCAGCACAGATACGCAGTATTTT. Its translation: CASSFEFSTDTQYF.

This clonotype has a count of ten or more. The CDR3 DNA reads as TGTGCCAGCAGTTACTGGGCAGGGGGCAACCACGAGCAGTACTTC. This encodes CASSYWAGGNHEQYF. The V and J genes are TRBV6-5 and TRBJ2-7; 8 bases are shared with TRBD1. Germline V gene data show CDR1 as MNHEY and CDR2 as SVGAGI. With 1 base clipped from V and 5 bases from J, the junction kept 7 bases outside the gene matches. The CDR3 has 15 amino acids.

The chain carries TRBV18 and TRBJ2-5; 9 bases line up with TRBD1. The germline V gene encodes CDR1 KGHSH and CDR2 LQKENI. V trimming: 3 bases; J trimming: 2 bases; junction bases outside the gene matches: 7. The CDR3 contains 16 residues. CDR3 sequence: CASSPGTGFFQETQYF. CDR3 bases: TGTGCCAGCTCACCCGGGACAGGGTTTTTTCAAGAGACCCAGTACTTC.